The T cell receptor beta chain described here comes from a study of T cells expressing NK-cell markers (TCRdb year 2020). The study in broad terms: Under ten donors provided sorted CD3+CD56+NKG2C+, CD3+CD56+NKG2C- and CD3+CD56-NKG2C+ T-cell subsets, whose TCR beta-chain repertoires were profiled. Among the eight sequenced donors, seven were HCMV-seropositive and one was HCMV-seronegative. Randomly selected healthy volunteers, three men and five women, were used as the eight sequenced donors. Illumina HiSeq 2000/2500, MiSeq or NextSeq was used to sequence libraries as 2 x 150 bp reads. The paper's findings and limits, for the study overall: Whether the expanded NKG2C-expressing T cell clones were specific for HCMV antigens was left unclear. In five to seven donors, the dominant CD3+CD56+NKG2C+ clonotypes were among the top 10 CD8+ clonotypes and accounted for about 1.0-7.5% of CD8+ T cells. Those dominant clonotypes were again the most abundant among CD3+CD56-NKG2C+ cells in four donors, at roughly 25-65%.

A word on this clonotype: This receptor's antigen is unknown.

The sequencer was an Illumina HiSeq 2000. TCR beta cDNA libraries were made by 5'RACE template switching that added a universal primer site and unique molecular identifiers. cDNA synthesis was primed from the TCR beta constant segment and was followed by two successive PCR amplification steps. In the source study's methods: MIGEC was used to demultiplex reads and group reads by UMI, and MiTCR was used to assemble and quantify clonotypes. To exclude erroneous sequences, only TCR cDNA sequences supported by at least two reads were retained. The tcR package was used for downstream repertoire analysis, and clonotypes were matched between fractions using CDR3 nucleotide sequence together with V segment. Antigen specificity was annotated against VDJdb with VDJmatch, allowing one amino acid substitution in CDR3. The reads, reprocessed by TCRdb, yield one row per CDR3 protein sequence and no DNA. The V and J calls reflect TCRdb's pipeline rather than the authors' work. This sample's table lists a few hundred thousand distinct CDR3 sequences. The top ten clones comprise roughly 5.2% of the sample.

The CDR3 contains 15 residues, cysteine and phenylalanine counted. No DNA accompanies this entry. Reading the germline V gene (reference sequence) gives CDR1 SEHNR and CDR2 FQNEAQ. A commercial ELISA kit detecting HCMV-specific IgG in serum was used to determine HCMV serostatus. Peripheral blood mononuclear cells were isolated from blood by Ficoll density gradient centrifugation. This clonotype was sampled from a man aged 18-69 years in good health. The specimen sequenced was blood T cells: a sorted CD56 or NKG2C T cell subset, CD4+ or CD8+ T cells, or bulk PBMC T cells (not recorded which). The V gene is TRBV7-9 and the J gene is TRBJ2-3; TCRdb names TRBD2, which stays unverified in the absence of DNA. The CDR3 in this case is CASSLRAALSDTQYF.